Below are 9 T cell receptor beta chains sequenced from a single sample in a study of patients and donors after allogeneic stem cell transplantation. TCRdb used MiXCR to reprocess the RT-PCR reads, holding one entry per CDR3 protein. The sample yields about 87,000 distinct CDR3 sequences, approximately 5% seen once. Input material: blood, either unsorted or a sorted T cell fraction (not recorded which). The receptors derive from a human donor who was either an allogeneic HSCT recipient or a stem cell or donor lymphocyte infusion donor (not recorded which). It is not recorded whose cells these are; they may come from a transplant donor.

This clonotype occurred a few times. This chain links TRBV3-1 with TRBJ1-3; D might be TRBD1 (6 bases). This CDR3 is built from 15 residues. Germline assignment: CDR1 LGHDT and CDR2 YNNKEL (reference sequence). V was cut by 4 bases and J by 0 bases, with 10 bases left in between. This CDR3 is CASSLGQYSGNTIYF. In DNA form, the CDR3 reads TGTGCCAGCAGCCTCGGACAGTACTCTGGAAACACCATATATTTT.

In its sample, this clonotype was seen many times. The chain carries TRBV9 and TRBJ1-3; D call uncertain. V lost 0 bases and J 0 bases, leaving 7 bases between the germline ends. Germline CDR1 and CDR2: SGDLS and YYNGEE. The CDR3 spans 15 residues. The CDR3 spells CASSVEHDSGNTIYF. CDR3 in DNA: TGTGCCAGCAGCGTAGAGCACGACTCTGGAAACACCATATATTTT. Using reference TRBV9 and TRBJ1-3 for the parts outside the CDR3, the full variable domain is DSGVTQTPKHLITATGQRVTLRCSPRSGDLSVYWYQQSLDQGLQFLIQYYNGEERAKGNILERFSAQQFPDLHSELNLSSLELGDSALYFCASSVEHDSGNTIYFGEGSWLTVV.

V is TRBV5-1 and J is TRBJ1-2, with TRBD1 as a possible D gene (6 bases). V shed 3 bases and J shed 6 bases, with 12 bases lying between them. The CDR3 spans 13 residues. Germline V CDR1 and CDR2: SGHRS, YFSETQ. CDR3 sequence: CASSSRQADGYTF. The CDR3 DNA reads as TGCGCCAGCAGCTCCCGACAGGCGGATGGCTACACCTTC.

This clonotype has only a few counts. The chain recombines TRBV5-4 with TRBJ1-2; D is unresolved. Germline V CDR1 and CDR2: SGHNT, YYREEE (reference sequence). V lost 1 base to trimming and J lost 6 bases, with 10 bases between them. This CDR3 has 13 amino acids. The CDR3 here is CASSLPMEDGYTF. CDR3 bases: TGTGCCAGCAGCTTGCCCATGGAGGATGGCTACACCTTC. The whole variable domain, filled in from reference TRBV5-4 and TRBJ1-2, reads ETGVTQSPTHLIKTRGQQVTLRCSSQSGHNTVSWYQQALGQGPQFIFQYYREEENGRGNFPPRFSGLQFPNYSSELNVNALELDDSALYLCASSLPMEDGYTFGSGTRLTVV.

The rearrangement joins TRBV19 to TRBJ2-1; 11 bases match TRBD1. The CDR3 loop spans 16 amino acids. CDR1 LNHDA and CDR2 SQIVND come from the germline V gene (reference sequence). The junction had 4 bases not matched to a gene; V was cut back by 4 bases and J by 2 bases. CDR3 sequence reads: CASSSRTGGPYNEQFF. CDR3 coding DNA: TGTGCCAGTAGTAGTCGGACAGGGGGCCCCTACAATGAGCAGTTCTTC. Full variable domain (outside the CDR3, taken from reference TRBV19 and TRBJ2-1): DGGITQSPKYLFRKEGQNVTLSCEQNLNHDAMYWYRQDPGQGLRLIYYSQIVNDFQKGDIAEGYSVSREKKESFPLTVTSAQKNPTAFYLCASSSRTGGPYNEQFFGPGTRLTVL.

This chain links TRBV11-2 with TRBJ1-6, with 8 bases lining up with TRBD1. The CDR3 totals 17 residues. Germline CDR1 reads SGHAT; CDR2 reads FQNNGV. Trimming at V came to 2 bases and at J to 2 bases, leaving 5 bases not matched to a gene. As DNA, the CDR3 is TGTGCCAGCAGCTTAAGGGACAGGAGGGCCTATAATTCACCCCTCCACTTT. This codes for CASSLRDRRAYNSPLHF.

In this sample, this clonotype turned up many times. The chain recombines TRBV28 with TRBJ2-5; the match to TRBD1 covers 8 bases. The germline V gene has CDR1 MDHEN and CDR2 SYDVKM. CDR3 size: 14 residues. Trimming at V came to 2 bases and at J to 5 bases, leaving 4 bases not matched to a gene. In DNA form, the CDR3 reads TGTGCCAGCAGTTTAACAGGGGGTGTGGAGACCCAGTACTTC. It translates to CASSLTGGVETQYF. Full variable domain (remainder filled in from reference TRBV28 and TRBJ2-5): DVKVTQSSRYLVKRTGEKVFLECVQDMDHENMFWYRQDPGLGLRLIYFSYDVKMKEKGDIPEGYSVSREKKERFSLILESASTNQTSMYLCASSLTGGVETQYFGPGTRLLVL.

This clonotype was seen repeatedly, ten times or more. The V and J genes are TRBV20-1 and TRBJ2-3, with 9 bases identical to TRBD1. With 2 bases clipped from V and 5 bases from J, the junction kept 5 bases outside the gene matches. Per germline, CDR1 DFQATT and CDR2 SNEGSKA (reference sequence). The CDR3 has 14 residues. In DNA, the CDR3 is TGCAGTGCTAGATCGGGGACAGGGCTAGATACGCAGTATTTT. This sequence encodes CSARSGTGLDTQYF.

This clonotype appeared a few times. The chain employs TRBV5-1 and TRBJ1-4; TRBD1 matches at 7 bases. This CDR3 comprises 18 residues. The germline CDR1 and CDR2 sequences are SGHRS and YFSETQ. With 1 base clipped from V and 8 bases from J, the junction kept 17 bases outside the gene matches. The CDR3 sequence: CASSLTSQTGTEGEKLFF. CDR3 bases: TGCGCCAGCAGCTTGACCTCCCAGACAGGGACGGAGGGGGAAAAACTGTTTTTT.